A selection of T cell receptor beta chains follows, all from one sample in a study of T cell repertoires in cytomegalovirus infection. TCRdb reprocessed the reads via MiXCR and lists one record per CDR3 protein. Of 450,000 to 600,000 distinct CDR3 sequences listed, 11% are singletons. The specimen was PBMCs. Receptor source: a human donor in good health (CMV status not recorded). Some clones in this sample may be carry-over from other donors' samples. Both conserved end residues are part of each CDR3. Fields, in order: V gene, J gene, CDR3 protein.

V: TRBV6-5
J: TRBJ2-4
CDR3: CASTSRGRAIQYF

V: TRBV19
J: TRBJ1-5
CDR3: CASSIVRQISNQPQHF

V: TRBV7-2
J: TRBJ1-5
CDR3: CASSLAGREDNQPQHF

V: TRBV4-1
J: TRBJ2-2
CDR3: CASSQSLSRGPNTGELFF

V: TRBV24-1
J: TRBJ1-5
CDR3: CTTSDLGSNQPQHF

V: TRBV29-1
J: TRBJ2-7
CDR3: CSVNPGGHSYEQYF

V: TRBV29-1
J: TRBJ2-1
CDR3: CSVYDTGGAPREQFF

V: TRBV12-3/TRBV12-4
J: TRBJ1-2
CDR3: CASSPTGGKFYGYTF

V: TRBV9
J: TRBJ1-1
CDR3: CASSATARAHEAFF

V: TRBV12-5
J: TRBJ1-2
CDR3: CASGLFINYGYTF

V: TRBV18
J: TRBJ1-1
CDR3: CASSPETGGYTEAFF

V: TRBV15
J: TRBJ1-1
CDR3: CATSPPRGSTEAFF

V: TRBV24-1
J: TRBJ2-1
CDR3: CATSDPRGGAYEQFF

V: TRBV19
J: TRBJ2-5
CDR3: CASSVTSQETQYF

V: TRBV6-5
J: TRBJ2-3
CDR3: CASSYWGADTQYF

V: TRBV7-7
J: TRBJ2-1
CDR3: CASSLERAPHNEQFF

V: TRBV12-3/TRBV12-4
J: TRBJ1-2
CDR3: CASSLAGGIANYGYTF

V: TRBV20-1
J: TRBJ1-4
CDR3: CSARDFGGDREKEKLFF

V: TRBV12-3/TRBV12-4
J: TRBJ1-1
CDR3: CASTSSTHTEAFF

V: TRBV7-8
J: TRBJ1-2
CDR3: CASSLAPPGQGYGYTF

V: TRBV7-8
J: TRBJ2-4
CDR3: CASSPETPGGIQYF

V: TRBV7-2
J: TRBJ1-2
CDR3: CASSFEPGQGAQRIYGYTF

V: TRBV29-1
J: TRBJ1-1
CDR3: CSVEQGSTEAFF

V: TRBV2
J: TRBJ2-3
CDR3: CASTAGTSGDTDTQYF

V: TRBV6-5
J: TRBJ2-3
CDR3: CASSPHRDRVWYF

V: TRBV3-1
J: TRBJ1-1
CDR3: CASSGGENTEAFF

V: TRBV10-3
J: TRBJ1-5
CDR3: CAISDSPGDGQPQHF

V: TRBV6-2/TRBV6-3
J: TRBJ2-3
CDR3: CASSLGGDGTDTQYF

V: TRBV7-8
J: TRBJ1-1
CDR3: CASSPLERQGPEAFF

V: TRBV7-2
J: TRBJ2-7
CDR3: CASSPGTGRASSYEQYF

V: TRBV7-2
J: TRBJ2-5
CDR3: CASSLATSGTQETQYF

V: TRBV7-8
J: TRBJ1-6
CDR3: CASSLMGTDNSPLHF

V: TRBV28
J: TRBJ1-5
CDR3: CASSLIGGQGRYLF

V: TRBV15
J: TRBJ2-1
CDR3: CATSRARGGDEQFF

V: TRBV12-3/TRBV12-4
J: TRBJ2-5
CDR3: CASRPGFEETQYF

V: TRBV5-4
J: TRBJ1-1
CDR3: CASSLGATRLVNTEAFF

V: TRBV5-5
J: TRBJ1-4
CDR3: CASSVTGTANEKLFF

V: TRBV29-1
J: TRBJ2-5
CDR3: CSAGTSNLFRQETQYF

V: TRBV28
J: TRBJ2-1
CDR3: CASSTTGEAYNEQFF

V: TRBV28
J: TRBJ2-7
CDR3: CASSSLDGAVLEQYF

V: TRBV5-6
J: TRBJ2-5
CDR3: CASRFKPRGVQETQYF

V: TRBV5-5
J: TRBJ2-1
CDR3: CASSLKGSEQFF

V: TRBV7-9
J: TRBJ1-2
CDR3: CASSPWGVYGYTF

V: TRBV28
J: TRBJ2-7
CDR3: CASTGGLDEQYF

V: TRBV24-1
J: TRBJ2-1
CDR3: CATSDIREPDNEQFF

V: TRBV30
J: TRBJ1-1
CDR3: CAWGPDRPTMNTEAFF

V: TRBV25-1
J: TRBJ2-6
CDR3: CASSEYTRLSGANVLTF

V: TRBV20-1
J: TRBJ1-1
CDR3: CSAKTGGAYTEAFF

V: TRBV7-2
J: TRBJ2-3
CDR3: CASSTGHITDTQYF

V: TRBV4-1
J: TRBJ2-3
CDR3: CASSQSTAEGTDTQYF

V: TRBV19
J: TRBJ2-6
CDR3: CASSITRGRGSGANVLTF

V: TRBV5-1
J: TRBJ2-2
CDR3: CASSSPRAPNTGELFF

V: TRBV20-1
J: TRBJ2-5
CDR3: CSAWTGGETQYF

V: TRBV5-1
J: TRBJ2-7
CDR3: CASSLGRDHEQYF

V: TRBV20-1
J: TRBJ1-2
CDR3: CSARDVQDSYGYTF

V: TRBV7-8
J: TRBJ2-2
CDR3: CASSSRDRLTGELFF

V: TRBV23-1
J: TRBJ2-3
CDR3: CASSHLTPRASGTSGKDTQYF

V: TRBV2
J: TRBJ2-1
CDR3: CASSEVLAGSYNEQFF

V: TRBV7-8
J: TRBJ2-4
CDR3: CASSLEGAPAKNIQYF